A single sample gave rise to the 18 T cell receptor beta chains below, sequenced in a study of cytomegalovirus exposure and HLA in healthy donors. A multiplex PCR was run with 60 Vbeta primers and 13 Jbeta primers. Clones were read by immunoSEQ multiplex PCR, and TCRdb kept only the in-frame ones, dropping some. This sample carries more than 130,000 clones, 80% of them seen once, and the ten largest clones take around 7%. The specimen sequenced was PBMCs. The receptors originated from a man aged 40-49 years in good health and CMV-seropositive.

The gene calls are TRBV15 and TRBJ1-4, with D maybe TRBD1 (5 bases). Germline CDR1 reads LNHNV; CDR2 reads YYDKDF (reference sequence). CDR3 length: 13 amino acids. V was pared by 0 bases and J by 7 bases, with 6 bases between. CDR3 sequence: CATSRDQGEKLFF. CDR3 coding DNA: TGTGCCACCAGCAGAGACCAGGGTGAAAAACTGTTTTTT.

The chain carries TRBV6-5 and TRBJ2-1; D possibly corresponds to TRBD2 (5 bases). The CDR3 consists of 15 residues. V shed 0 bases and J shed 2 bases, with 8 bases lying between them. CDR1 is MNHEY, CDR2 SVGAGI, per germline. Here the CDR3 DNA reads TGTGCCAGCAGTTACTCTAGCGCGACCTACAATGAGCAGTTCTTC. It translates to CASSYSSATYNEQFF.

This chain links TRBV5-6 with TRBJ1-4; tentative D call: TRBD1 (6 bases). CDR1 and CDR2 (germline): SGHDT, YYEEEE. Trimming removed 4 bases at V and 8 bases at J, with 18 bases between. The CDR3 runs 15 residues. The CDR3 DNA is TGTGCCAGCAGCGACCCCGGGACAACTACAGAAAAACTGTTTTTT. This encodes CASSDPGTTTEKLFF.

The CDR3 DNA is TGTGCCAGCAGCCAGAGTTGGCGGGGGAGTTACAATGAGCAGTTCTTC. Translated: CASSQSWRGSYNEQFF. This sequence joins TRBV4-2 and TRBJ2-1; 7 nucleotides agree with TRBD2. The CDR3 extends over 16 amino acids. Germline CDR1 LGHNA, CDR2 YNFKEQ. The V and J ends lost 3 bases and 4 bases, in that order; junction bases with no gene match: 9.

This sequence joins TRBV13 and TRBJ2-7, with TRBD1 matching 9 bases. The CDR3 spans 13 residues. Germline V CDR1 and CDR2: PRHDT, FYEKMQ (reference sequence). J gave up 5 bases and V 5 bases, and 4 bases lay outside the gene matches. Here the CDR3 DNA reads TGTGCCAGCAGCCCACGGACAGGGGACGAGCAGTACTTC. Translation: CASSPRTGDEQYF.

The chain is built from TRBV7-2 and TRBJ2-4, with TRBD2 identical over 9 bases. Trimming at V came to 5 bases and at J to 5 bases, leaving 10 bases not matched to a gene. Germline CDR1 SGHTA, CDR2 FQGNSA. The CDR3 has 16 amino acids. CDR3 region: CASSMASGTSQNIQYF. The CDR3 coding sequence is TGTGCCAGCAGCATGGCGTCCGGGACTAGCCAAAACATTCAGTACTTC.

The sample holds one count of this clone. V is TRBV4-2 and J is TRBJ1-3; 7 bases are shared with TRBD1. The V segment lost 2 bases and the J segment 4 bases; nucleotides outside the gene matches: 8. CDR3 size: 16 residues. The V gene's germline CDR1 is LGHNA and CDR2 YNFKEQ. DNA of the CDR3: TGTGCCAGCAGCCAACGGGAGGGGGCGGGAGGAAACACCATATATTTT. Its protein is CASSQREGAGGNTIYF.

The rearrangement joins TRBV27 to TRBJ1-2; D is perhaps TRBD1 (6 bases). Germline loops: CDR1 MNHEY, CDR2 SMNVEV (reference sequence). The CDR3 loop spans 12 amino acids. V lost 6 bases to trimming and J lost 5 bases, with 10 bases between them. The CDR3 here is CASRGGGYGYTF. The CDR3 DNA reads TGTGCCAGCAGGGGAGGGGGGTATGGCTACACCTTC.

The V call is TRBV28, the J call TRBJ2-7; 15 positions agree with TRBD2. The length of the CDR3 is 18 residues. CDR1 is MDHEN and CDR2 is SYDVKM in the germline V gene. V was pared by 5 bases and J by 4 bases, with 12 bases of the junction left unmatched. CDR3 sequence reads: CASSNPGLAGGPGYEQYF. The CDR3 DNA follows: TGTGCCAGCAGTAATCCGGGACTAGCGGGGGGCCCAGGGTACGAGCAGTACTTC.

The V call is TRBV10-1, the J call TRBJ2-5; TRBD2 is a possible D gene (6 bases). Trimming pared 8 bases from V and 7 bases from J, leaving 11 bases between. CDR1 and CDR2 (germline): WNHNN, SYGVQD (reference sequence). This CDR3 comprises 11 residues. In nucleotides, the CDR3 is TGCGCCAGCGGGACTTCGGGGACCCAGTACTTC. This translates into CASGTSGTQYF.

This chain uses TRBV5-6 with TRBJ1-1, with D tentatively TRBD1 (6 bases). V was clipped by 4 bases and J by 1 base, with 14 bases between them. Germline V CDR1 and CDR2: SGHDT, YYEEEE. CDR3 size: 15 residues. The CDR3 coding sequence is TGTGCCAGCAGCCTTGTGGGACACACGAACACTGAAGCTTTCTTT. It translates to CASSLVGHTNTEAFF.

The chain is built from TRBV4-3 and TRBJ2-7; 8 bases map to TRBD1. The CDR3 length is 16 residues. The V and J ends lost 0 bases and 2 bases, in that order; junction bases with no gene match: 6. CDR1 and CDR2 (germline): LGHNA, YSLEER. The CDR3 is CASSQDFGQGAYEQYF. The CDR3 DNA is TGCGCCAGCAGCCAAGATTTCGGACAGGGAGCCTACGAGCAGTACTTC.

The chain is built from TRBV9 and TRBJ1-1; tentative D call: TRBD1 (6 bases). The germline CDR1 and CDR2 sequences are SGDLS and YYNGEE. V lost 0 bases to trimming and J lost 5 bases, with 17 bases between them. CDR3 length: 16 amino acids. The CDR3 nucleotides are TGTGCCAGCAGCGTAGGGGGCTACAGGGTGGAGACTGAAGCTTTCTTT. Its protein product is CASSVGGYRVETEAFF.

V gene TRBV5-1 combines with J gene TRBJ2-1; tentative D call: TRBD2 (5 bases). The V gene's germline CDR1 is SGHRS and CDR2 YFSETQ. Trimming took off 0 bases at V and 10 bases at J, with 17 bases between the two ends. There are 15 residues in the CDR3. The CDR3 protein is CASSLGLAGRKEQFF. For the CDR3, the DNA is TGCGCCAGCAGCTTGGGGCTAGCCGGGCGAAAAGAGCAGTTCTTC.

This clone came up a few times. DNA for the CDR3: TGTGCCAGCAGCTACCGGGGTTCTGGAACCGGGGAGCTGTTTTTT. It yields the protein CASSYRGSGTGELFF. The chain uses TRBV7-2 and TRBJ2-2, with a weak D call TRBD2 (5 bases). Germline V gives CDR1 SGHTA, CDR2 FQGNSA. Trimming left V 4 bases short and J 5 bases short, with 14 bases between. The CDR3 totals 15 residues.

CDR3 region: CASSGRTDTNYGYTF. The CDR3 DNA follows: TGTGCCAGCAGTGGGAGGACAGATACTAACTATGGCTACACCTTC. This rearrangement joins TRBV6-1 to TRBJ1-2; tentative D call: TRBD1 (6 bases). V was cut by 4 bases and J by 0 bases, with 12 bases left in between. CDR3 length: 15 amino acids. Per the germline V gene, CDR1 is MNHNS and CDR2 is SASEGT.

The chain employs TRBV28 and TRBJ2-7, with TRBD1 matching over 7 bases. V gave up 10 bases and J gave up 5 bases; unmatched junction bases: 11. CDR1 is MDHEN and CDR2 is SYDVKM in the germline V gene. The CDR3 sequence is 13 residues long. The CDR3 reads CATGLDRVHEQYF. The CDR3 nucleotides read TGTGCCACCGGATTAGACAGGGTACACGAGCAGTACTTC.

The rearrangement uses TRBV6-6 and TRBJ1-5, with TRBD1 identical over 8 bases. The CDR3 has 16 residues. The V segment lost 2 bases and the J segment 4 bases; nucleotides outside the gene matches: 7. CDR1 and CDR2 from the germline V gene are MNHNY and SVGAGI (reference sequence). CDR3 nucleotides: TGTGCCAGCAGTTACGTTGGCAGGGGGCCGAATCAGCCCCAGCATTTT. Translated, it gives CASSYVGRGPNQPQHF.